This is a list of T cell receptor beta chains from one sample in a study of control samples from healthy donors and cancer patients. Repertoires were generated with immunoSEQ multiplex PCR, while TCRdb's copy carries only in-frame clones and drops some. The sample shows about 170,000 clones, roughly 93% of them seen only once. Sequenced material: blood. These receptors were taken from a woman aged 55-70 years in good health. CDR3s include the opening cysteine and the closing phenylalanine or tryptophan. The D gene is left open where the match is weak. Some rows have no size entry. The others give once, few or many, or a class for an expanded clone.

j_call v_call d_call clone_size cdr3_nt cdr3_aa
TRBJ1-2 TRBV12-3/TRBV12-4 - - TGTGCCAGCAGCTTAGGGGGAAACTATGGCTACACCTTC CASSLGGNYGYTF
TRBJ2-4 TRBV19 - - TGTGCCAGTAGTATCGTGGGGGAGGCCAAAAACATTCAGTACTTC CASSIVGEAKNIQYF
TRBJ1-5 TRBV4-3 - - TGCGCCAGCAGCCAAGATGGTAGCCGGGGTTCTCAGCCCCAGCATTTT CASSQDGSRGSQPQHF
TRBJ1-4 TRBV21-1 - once TGTGCCAGCAGCAAACCCAAATCGAACGCAACTAATGAAAAACTGTTTTTT CASSKPKSNATNEKLFF
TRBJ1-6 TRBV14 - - TGTGCCAGCAGCCAAGACAGGCGGGAAGGGCTGGATAATTCACCCCTCCACTTT CASSQDRREGLDNSPLHF
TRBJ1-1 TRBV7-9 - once TGTGCCAGCAGCTTAACTGTACACACTGAAGCTTTCTTT CASSLTVHTEAFF
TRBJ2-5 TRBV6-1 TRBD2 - TGTGCCAGCAGTGATGGACTAGCGGGGATTCAAGAGACCCAGTACTTC CASSDGLAGIQETQYF
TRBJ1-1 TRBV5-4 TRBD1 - TGTGCCAGCAGCCCAAGGACAGGGTCTCCTGAAGCTTTCTTT CASSPRTGSPEAFF
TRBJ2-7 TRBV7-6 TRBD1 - TGTGCCAGCAGCCCGGGGGGGGGACAGGGGGGTTACGAGCAGTACTTC CASSPGGGQGGYEQYF
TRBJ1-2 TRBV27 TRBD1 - TGTGCCAGCAGTGGGGACAGGGGGAAGGGGGGCTACACCTTC CASSGDRGKGGYTF
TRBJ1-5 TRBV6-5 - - TGTGCCAGCAGTCTAGGGGCTTCCAATCAGCCCCAGCATTTT CASSLGASNQPQHF
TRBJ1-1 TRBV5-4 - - TGTGCCAGCAGCACCTACAGGATAGACACTGAAGCTTTCTTT CASSTYRIDTEAFF
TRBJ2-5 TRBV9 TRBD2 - TGTGCCAGCAGCGTCTCTAGCGGGGGACAAGAGACCCAGTACTTC CASSVSSGGQETQYF
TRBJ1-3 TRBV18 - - TGTGCCAGCTCACCTACGGATACTGGAAACACCATATATTTT CASSPTDTGNTIYF
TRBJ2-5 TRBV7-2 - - TGTGCCAGCAGCTTAGCCGGGACGCAAGAGACCCAGTACTTC CASSLAGTQETQYF